What follows are 23 T cell receptor beta chains derived from one specimen sequenced in a study of vaccination effects on CD4 cells after COVID-19. Their recognized antigens are unknown. Expansion of antigen-specific CD4+ T cells with viral peptide pools was carried out by the ViraFEST assay before sequencing. After roughly 9 days in culture, the CD4+ T cells were isolated. The person acquired a PCR-confirmed SARS-CoV-2 infection between March and December 2020. Here immunoSEQ multiplex PCR was the method, and the copy in TCRdb shows in-frame clones only, minus some. The sample contains more than 45,000 clones, about 77% of which appear only once. The source was CD4+ T cells from PBMCs cultured with HIV peptides, collected before COVID-19 vaccination. Subset reported: HIV-1 Nef peptide pool negative control/reference culture. These receptors were collected from a human donor who had a prior SARS-CoV-2 infection.

The chain has TRBV19 and TRBJ1-1, with D maybe TRBD1 (6 bases). The length of the CDR3 is 16 residues. The V and J ends lost 4 bases and 0 bases respectively, with 15 bases between them. Germline V CDR1 and CDR2: LNHDA, SQIVND (reference sequence). The DNA of the CDR3 is TGTGCCAGTAGTACCCGCCAGGGGACTATGAACACTGAAGCTTTCTTT. Translation: CASSTRQGTMNTEAFF. Using reference TRBV19 and TRBJ1-1 for the parts outside the CDR3, the full variable domain is DGGITQSPKYLFRKEGQNVTLSCEQNLNHDAMYWYRQDPGQGLRLIYYSQIVNDFQKGDIAEGYSVSREKKESFPLTVTSAQKNPTAFYLCASSTRQGTMNTEAFFGQGTRLTVV.

The chain couples TRBV7-6 to TRBJ2-2; D may match TRBD1 or TRBD2 (6 bases each). Germline loops: CDR1 SGHVS, CDR2 FNYEAQ. This CDR3 is built from 18 residues. Deletions cut 3 bases from V and 6 bases from J, with 23 bases between. The CDR3 reads CASSLEQGGFDFSGELFF. As DNA, the CDR3 is TGTGCCAGCAGCTTGGAACAGGGAGGTTTTGATTTTTCCGGGGAGCTGTTTTTT. The variable domain in full, completed from reference TRBV7-6 and TRBJ2-2, reads GAGVSQSPRYKVTKRGQDVALRCDPISGHVSLYWYRQALGQGPEFLTYFNYEAQQDKSGLPNDRFSAERPEGSISTLTIQRTEQRDSAMYRCASSLEQGGFDFSGELFFGEGSRLTVL.

The CDR3 nucleotides are TGTGCCAGTGCTACGACTAGCGGGAGAGGCTACGAGCAGTACTTC. Its protein product is CASATTSGRGYEQYF. J is TRBJ2-7 and V is TRBV19; the match to TRBD2 covers 12 bases. The junction had 8 bases not matched to a gene; V was cut back by 8 bases and J by 3 bases. The CDR3 is 15 residues long. The germline CDR1 and CDR2 sequences are LNHDA and SQIVND (reference sequence).

The V call is TRBV6-2 or TRBV6-3, the J call TRBJ2-6; D gene unclear. Germline V gives CDR1 MNHEY, CDR2 SVGEGT. V dropped 7 bases and J dropped 1 base, with 20 bases sitting between them. CDR3 length: 18 amino acids. CDR3 DNA: TGTGCCAGCACCCCTGGCCTTATGCATGTTTCTGGGGCCAACGTCCTGACTTTC. Amino acids: CASTPGLMHVSGANVLTF.

This chain joins TRBV5-6 and TRBJ2-3; 7 nucleotides align to TRBD1. Trimming cost V 2 bases and J 4 bases; bases outside gene matches: 1. Germline CDR1 SGHDT, CDR2 YYEEEE. The length of the CDR3 is 13 residues. CDR3 DNA: TGTGCCAGCAGCTTAACAGGGGCAGATACGCAGTATTTT. This translates into CASSLTGADTQYF.

The chain carries TRBV28 and TRBJ2-4; 7 positions match TRBD1. Trimming removed 3 bases from V and 7 bases from J; junction bases left unmatched: 12. The CDR3 is made up of 16 amino acids. Germline assignment: CDR1 MDHEN and CDR2 SYDVKM. The CDR3 bases are TGTGCCAGCAGTTTCGGACAGGTAGTCCTATTGAACATTCAGTACTTC. Translated, it gives CASSFGQVVLLNIQYF.

The chain joins TRBV18 to TRBJ2-2; a possible D gene is TRBD1 (6 bases). Germline CDR1 reads KGHSH; CDR2 reads LQKENI. The CDR3 loop spans 16 amino acids. The germline V and J ends were trimmed by 3 bases and 1 base, with 12 bases remaining between them. The CDR3 DNA reads TGTGCCAGCTCACCGGCAACAGGGCTGAACACCGGGGAGCTGTTTTTT. This translates into CASSPATGLNTGELFF.

The rearrangement links TRBV6-1 to TRBJ2-6, with a weak D call TRBD2 (5 bases). Germline-derived CDR1 and CDR2 are MNHNS and SASEGT. The V end was cut by 2 bases, the J end by 3 bases, with 14 bases between. The CDR3 totals 17 residues. DNA of the CDR3: TGTGCCAGCAGTGAATCTTGGAGGCCCGTTGGGGCCAACGTCCTGACTTTC. Amino acids: CASSESWRPVGANVLTF.

V and J are TRBV7-9 and TRBJ1-2; D gene ambiguous. Looked up from germline, CDR1 is SEHNR and CDR2 is FQNEAQ (reference sequence). The CDR3 length is 14 residues. Deletions cut 1 base from V and 5 bases from J, with 11 bases between. The CDR3 region is CASSLVGRTYGYTF. The CDR3 DNA sequence: TGTGCCAGCAGCTTAGTTGGGCGGACGTATGGCTACACCTTC.

V usage is TRBV10-3 and J usage is TRBJ2-3, with D perhaps TRBD2 (6 bases). The ends were cut back, 9 bases at V and 1 base at J, with 20 bases in the middle. The CDR3 is made up of 16 amino acids. The germline V gene has CDR1 ENHRY and CDR2 SYGVKD. The CDR3 DNA sequence: TGTGCCATTCAAAAAAAGTTCGGAGGGGGCACAGATACGCAGTATTTT. It encodes CAIQKKFGGGTDTQYF.

V and J are TRBV3-1 (or the pseudogene TRBV3-2) and TRBJ1-3; D is undetermined. This CDR3 spans 14 amino acids. Trimming left V 0 bases short and J 4 bases short, with 7 bases between. The V gene's germline CDR1 is LGHDT and CDR2 YNNKEL (reference sequence). The CDR3 protein is CASSQETVGNTIYF. The CDR3 region has the DNA TGTGCCAGCAGCCAAGAAACAGTCGGAAACACCATATATTTT.

J is TRBJ2-7 and V is TRBV30, with 7 bases matching TRBD2. Germline loops: CDR1 GTSNPN, CDR2 SVGIG (reference sequence). After removal of 5 bases from V and 4 bases from J, the junction contained 14 bases not matched to a gene. The CDR3 has 15 amino acids. CDR3 in amino acids: CAWGRAGYIVYEQYF. CDR3 coding DNA: TGTGCCTGGGGGAGGGCCGGGTATATCGTATACGAGCAGTACTTC.

V is TRBV6-2 or TRBV6-3 and J is TRBJ2-2, with TRBD1 as a possible D gene (5 bases). Germline V gene data show CDR1 as MNHEY and CDR2 as SVGEGT. V was trimmed by 2 bases and J by 6 bases, leaving 10 bases between them. The CDR3 runs to 14 residues. CDR3 coding DNA: TGTGCCAGCAGTTACGTAGGGGCCCCCGGGGAGCTGTTTTTT. Translation: CASSYVGAPGELFF.

This clone was recorded only once. CDR3 coding DNA: TGCAGCGTTGAATCCCTGGGCAGGGACGCTCTGCAGCCCCAGCATTTT. Translating gives CSVESLGRDALQPQHF. V gene TRBV29-1 combines with J gene TRBJ1-5; perhaps TRBD1 as D (5 bases). V was clipped by 2 bases and J by 7 bases, with 21 bases between them. This CDR3 region has 16 residues. The V gene's germline CDR1 is SQVTM and CDR2 ANQGSEA.

The gene calls are TRBV4-3 and TRBJ2-7; TRBD1 matches at 10 bases. The V segment lost 1 base and the J segment 5 bases; nucleotides outside the gene matches: 8. The CDR3 is 16 residues long. Germline values: CDR1 LGHNA, CDR2 YSLEER. In DNA form, the CDR3 reads TGCGCCAGCAGCCAAGGTCTAGGGACAGGGGTTCACGAGCAGTACTTC. It encodes CASSQGLGTGVHEQYF.

The V and J genes are TRBV21-1 and TRBJ2-7. TRBV21-1 is a pseudogene. CDR3 length: 16 residues. This CDR3 reads CASSKRARQGPLEQYF. The CDR3 DNA reads TGTGCCAGCAGCAAAAGGGCCCGGCAGGGACCCCTCGAGCAGTACTTC.

The genes are TRBV7-8 and TRBJ2-5; TRBD2 is a possible D gene (6 bases). CDR1 SGHVS and CDR2 FQNEAQ come from the germline V gene. The CDR3 loop spans 13 amino acids. Trimming pared 1 base from V and 5 bases from J, leaving 8 bases between. This chain's CDR3 is CASSLGGRETQYF. The DNA of the CDR3 is TGTGCCAGCAGCTTAGGTGGGAGGGAGACCCAGTACTTC.

The V gene is TRBV7-2, the J gene TRBJ2-3; D unclear. Trimming removed 1 base from V and 2 bases from J, with 4 bases in between. This CDR3 has 13 amino acids. CDR1 and CDR2 from the germline V gene are SGHTA and FQGNSA. CDR3 coding DNA: TGTGCCAGCAGCTTAGTGACCACAGATACGCAGTATTTT. Translated, it gives CASSLVTTDTQYF.

The rearrangement joins TRBV18 to TRBJ2-1; 12 bases match TRBD2. Germline CDR1 reads KGHSH; CDR2 reads LQKENI. The CDR3 sequence is 20 residues long. V was pared by 3 bases and J by 2 bases, with 14 bases of the junction left unmatched. CDR3 in DNA: TGTGCCAGCTCACCCTCACTAGCGGGAGGTGGAACCCTGCCCTACAATGAGCAGTTCTTC. Protein product: CASSPSLAGGGTLPYNEQFF. The full variable domain, in which reference TRBV18 and TRBJ2-1 provide the parts outside the CDR3, is NAGVMQNPRHLVRRRGQEARLRCSPMKGHSHVYWYRQLPEEGLKFMVYLQKENIIDESGMPKERFSAEFPKEGPSILRIQQVVRGDSAAYFCASSPSLAGGGTLPYNEQFFGPGTRLTVL.

Only a few counts were recorded for this clone. The chain combines TRBV4-2 with TRBJ1-2; 7 positions agree with TRBD1. This CDR3 region has 17 residues. CDR1 LGHNA and CDR2 YNFKEQ come from the germline V gene. With 0 bases clipped from V and 2 bases from J, the junction kept 9 bases outside the gene matches. CDR3 loop: CASSQEVVGGQNYGYTF. CDR3 nucleotides: TGTGCCAGCAGCCAAGAGGTGGTTGGGGGACAGAACTATGGCTACACCTTC.

V usage is TRBV10-3 and J usage is TRBJ2-1, with 16 bases lining up with TRBD2. The V segment lost 0 bases and the J segment 0 bases; nucleotides outside the gene matches: 5. CDR3 length: 20 residues. Germline lookup yields CDR1 ENHRY and CDR2 SYGVKD. The CDR3 spells CAISESGLAGGYSSYNEQFF. The CDR3 bases are TGTGCCATCAGTGAGTCGGGACTAGCGGGAGGGTACAGCTCCTACAATGAGCAGTTCTTC.

This chain uses TRBV5-1 with TRBJ1-5, with D uncertain. The CDR3 has 13 residues. Germline lookup yields CDR1 SGHRS and CDR2 YFSETQ. V was trimmed by 4 bases and J by 10 bases, leaving 15 bases between them. The CDR3, as DNA: TGCGCCAGCAGCCCGGGATCGGGGAACCCCCAGCATTTT. It yields the protein CASSPGSGNPQHF.

In this sample, this clone turned up once. V usage is TRBV5-6 and J usage is TRBJ2-5; 12 nucleotides align to TRBD1. Germline assignment: CDR1 SGHDT and CDR2 YYEEEE. The CDR3 has 16 amino acids. V shed 0 bases and J 5 bases; nucleotides not matched to a gene: 5. The CDR3 region is CASSLVGTGGVETQYF. The CDR3 DNA is TGTGCCAGCAGCTTGGTAGGGACAGGGGGCGTGGAGACCCAGTACTTC.